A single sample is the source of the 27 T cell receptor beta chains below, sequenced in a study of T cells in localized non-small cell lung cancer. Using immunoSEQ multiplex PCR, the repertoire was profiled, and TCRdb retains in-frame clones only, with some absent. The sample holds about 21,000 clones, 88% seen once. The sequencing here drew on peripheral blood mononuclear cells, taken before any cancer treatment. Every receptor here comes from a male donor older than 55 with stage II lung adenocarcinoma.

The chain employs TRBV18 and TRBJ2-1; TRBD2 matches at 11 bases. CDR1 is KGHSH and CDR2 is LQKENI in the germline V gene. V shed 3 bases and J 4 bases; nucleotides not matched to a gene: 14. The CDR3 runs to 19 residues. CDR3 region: CASSPRAASGRTRYNEQFF. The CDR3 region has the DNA TGTGCCAGCTCACCTCGCGCGGCTAGCGGGAGGACGCGATACAATGAGCAGTTCTTC.

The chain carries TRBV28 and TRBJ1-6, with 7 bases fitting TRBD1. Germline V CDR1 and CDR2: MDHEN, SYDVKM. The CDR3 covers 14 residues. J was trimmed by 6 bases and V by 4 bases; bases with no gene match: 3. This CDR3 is CASSSQGSNSPLHF. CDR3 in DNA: TGTGCCAGCAGTTCACAGGGGAGTAATTCACCCCTCCACTTT.

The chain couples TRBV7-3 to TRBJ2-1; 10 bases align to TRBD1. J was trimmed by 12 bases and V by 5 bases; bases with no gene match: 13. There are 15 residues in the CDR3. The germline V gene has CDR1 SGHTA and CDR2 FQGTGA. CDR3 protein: CASSLGTGEGFAQFF. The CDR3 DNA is TGTGCCAGCAGCCTCGGGACAGGGGAAGGGTTTGCGCAGTTCTTC.

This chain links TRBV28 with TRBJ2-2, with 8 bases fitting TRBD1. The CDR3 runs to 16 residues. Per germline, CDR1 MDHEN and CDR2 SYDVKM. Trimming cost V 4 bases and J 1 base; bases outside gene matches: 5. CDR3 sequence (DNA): TGTGCCAGCAGTTCGTGGGGGACAGGGAACACCGGGGAGCTGTTTTTT. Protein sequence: CASSSWGTGNTGELFF.

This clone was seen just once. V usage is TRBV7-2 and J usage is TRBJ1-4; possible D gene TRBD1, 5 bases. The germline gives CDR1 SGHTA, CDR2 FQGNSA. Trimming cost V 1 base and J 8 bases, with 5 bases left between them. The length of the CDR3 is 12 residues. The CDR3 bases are TGTGCCAGCAGCTTAGACAGGGAAAAACTGTTTTTT. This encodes CASSLDREKLFF.

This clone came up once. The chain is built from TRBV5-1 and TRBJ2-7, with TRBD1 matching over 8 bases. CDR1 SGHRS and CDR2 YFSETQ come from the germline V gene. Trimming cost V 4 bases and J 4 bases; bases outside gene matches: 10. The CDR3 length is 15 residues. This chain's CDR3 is CASSAGTGSFYEQYF. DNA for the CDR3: TGCGCCAGCAGCGCCGGGACAGGTTCTTTTTACGAGCAGTACTTC.

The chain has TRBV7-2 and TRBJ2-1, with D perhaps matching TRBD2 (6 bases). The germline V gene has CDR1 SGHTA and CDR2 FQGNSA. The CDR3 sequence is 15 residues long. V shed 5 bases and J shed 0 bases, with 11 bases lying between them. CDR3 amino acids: CASSPVADSYNEQFF. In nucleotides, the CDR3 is TGTGCCAGCAGCCCCGTAGCGGACTCCTACAATGAGCAGTTCTTC.

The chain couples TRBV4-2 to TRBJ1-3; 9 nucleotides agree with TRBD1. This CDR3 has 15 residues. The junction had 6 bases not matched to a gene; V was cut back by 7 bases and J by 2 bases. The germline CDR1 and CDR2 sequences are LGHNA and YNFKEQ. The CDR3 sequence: CASNTRTGAGNTIYF. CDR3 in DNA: TGTGCCAGCAACACTAGGACAGGGGCTGGAAACACCATATATTTT.

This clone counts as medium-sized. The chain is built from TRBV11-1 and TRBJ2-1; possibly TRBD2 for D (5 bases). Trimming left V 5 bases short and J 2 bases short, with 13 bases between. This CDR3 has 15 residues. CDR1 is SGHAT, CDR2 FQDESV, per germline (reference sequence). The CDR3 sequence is CASSHELAPYNEQFF. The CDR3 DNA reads TGTGCCAGCAGCCACGAGCTAGCACCCTACAATGAGCAGTTCTTC.

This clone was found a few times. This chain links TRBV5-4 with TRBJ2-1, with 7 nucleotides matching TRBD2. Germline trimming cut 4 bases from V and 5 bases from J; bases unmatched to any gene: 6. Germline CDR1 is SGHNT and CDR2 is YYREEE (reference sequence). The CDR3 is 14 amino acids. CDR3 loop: CASSKDTSDNEQFF. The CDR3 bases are TGTGCCAGCAGCAAAGACACTAGCGACAATGAGCAGTTCTTC.

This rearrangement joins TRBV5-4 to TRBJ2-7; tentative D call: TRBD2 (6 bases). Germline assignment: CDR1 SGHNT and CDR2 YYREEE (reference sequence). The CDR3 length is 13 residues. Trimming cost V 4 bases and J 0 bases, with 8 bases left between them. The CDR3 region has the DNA TGTGCCAGCAGCGGGGACTTCTCCTACGAGCAGTACTTC. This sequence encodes CASSGDFSYEQYF.

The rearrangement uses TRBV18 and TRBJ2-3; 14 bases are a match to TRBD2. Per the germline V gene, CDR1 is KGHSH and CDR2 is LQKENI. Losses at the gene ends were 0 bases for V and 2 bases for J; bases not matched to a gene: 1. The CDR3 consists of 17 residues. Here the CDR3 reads CASSPPGLAGDTDTQYF. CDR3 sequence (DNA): TGTGCCAGCTCACCACCGGGACTAGCGGGGGACACAGATACGCAGTATTTT.

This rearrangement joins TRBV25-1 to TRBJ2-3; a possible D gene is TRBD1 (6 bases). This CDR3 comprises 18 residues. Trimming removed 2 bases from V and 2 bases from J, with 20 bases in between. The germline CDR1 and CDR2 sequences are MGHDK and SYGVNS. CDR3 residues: CASSEPAYRDGSTDTQYF. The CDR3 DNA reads TGTGCCAGCAGTGAACCTGCCTACAGGGATGGGTCCACAGATACGCAGTATTTT.

The CDR3 is CASGTSGYNEQFF. The DNA for the CDR3 is TGCGCCAGCGGGACTAGCGGTTACAATGAGCAGTTCTTC. V and J are TRBV5-1 and TRBJ2-1, with 11 bases identical to TRBD2. The CDR3 runs to 13 residues. Germline V gene lookup returns CDR1 SGHRS and CDR2 YFSETQ. The junction had 1 base not matched to a gene; V was cut back by 7 bases and J by 4 bases.

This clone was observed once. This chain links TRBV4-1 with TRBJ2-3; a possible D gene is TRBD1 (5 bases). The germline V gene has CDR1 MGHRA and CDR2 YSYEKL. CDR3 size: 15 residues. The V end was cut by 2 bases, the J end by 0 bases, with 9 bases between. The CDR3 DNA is TGCGCCAGCAGCCAATTGACAGTAAGCACAGATACGCAGTATTTT. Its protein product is CASSQLTVSTDTQYF.

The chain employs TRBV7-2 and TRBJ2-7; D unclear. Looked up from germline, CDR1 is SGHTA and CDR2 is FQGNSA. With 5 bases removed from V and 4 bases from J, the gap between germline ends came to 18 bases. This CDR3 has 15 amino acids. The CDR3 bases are TGTGCCAGCAGCCCCCTTTGGCGGAGCCAGTACGAGCAGTACTTC. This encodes CASSPLWRSQYEQYF.

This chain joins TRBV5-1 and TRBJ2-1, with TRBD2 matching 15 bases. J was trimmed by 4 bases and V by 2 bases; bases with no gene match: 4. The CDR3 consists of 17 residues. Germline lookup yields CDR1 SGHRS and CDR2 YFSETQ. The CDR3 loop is CASSFGLAGGLYNEQFF. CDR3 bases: TGCGCCAGCAGCTTCGGACTAGCGGGAGGGCTATACAATGAGCAGTTCTTC. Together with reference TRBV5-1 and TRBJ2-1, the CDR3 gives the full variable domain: KAGVTQTPRYLIKTRGQQVTLSCSPISGHRSVSWYQQTPGQGLQFLFEYFSETQRNKGNFPGRFSGRQFSNSRSEMNVSTLELGDSALYLCASSFGLAGGLYNEQFFGPGTRLTVL.

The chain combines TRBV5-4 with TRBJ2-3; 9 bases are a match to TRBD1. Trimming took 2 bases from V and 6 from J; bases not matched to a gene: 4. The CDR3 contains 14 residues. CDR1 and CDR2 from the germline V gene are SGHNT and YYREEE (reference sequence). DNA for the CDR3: TGTGCCAGCAGCTTCCGGGACAGGGATGATACGCAGTATTTT. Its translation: CASSFRDRDDTQYF.

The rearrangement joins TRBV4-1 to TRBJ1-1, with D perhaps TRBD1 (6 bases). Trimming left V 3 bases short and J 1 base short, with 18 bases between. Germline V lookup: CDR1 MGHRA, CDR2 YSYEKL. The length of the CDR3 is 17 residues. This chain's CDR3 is CASSHRLGGGSNTEAFF. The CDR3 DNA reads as TGCGCCAGCAGCCATCGTCTGGGGGGGGGCTCGAACACTGAAGCTTTCTTT.

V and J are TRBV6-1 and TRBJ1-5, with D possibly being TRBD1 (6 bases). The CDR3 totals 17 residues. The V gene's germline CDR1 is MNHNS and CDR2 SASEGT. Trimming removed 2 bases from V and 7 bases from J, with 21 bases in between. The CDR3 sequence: CASSEQGGRSVEQPQHF. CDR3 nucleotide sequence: TGTGCCAGCAGTGAACAAGGGGGGCGGTCGGTCGAGCAGCCCCAGCATTTT.

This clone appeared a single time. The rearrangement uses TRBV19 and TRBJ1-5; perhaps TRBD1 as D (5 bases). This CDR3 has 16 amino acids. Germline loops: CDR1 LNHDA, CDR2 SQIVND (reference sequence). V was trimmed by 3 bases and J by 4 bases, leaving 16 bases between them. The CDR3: CASSIRGDQINQPQHF. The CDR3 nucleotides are TGTGCCAGTAGTATTAGGGGCGACCAAATTAATCAGCCCCAGCATTTT.

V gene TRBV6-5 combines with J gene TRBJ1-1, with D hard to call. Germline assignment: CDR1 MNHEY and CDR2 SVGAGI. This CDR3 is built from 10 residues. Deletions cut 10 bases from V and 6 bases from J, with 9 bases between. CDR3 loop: CATHRAEAFF. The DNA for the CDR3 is TGTGCCACCCACAGAGCTGAAGCTTTCTTT.

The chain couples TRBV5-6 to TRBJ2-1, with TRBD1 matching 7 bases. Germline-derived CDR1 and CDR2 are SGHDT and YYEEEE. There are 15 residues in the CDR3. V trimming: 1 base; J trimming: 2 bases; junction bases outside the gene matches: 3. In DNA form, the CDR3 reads TGTGCCAGCAGCTTGAGGGACAGTCCCTACAATGAGCAGTTCTTC. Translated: CASSLRDSPYNEQFF.

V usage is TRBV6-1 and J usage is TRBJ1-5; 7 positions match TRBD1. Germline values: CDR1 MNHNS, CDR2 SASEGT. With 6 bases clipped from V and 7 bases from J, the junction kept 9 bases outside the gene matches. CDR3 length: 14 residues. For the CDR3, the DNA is TGTGCCAGCAGAAAGACAGGGACTGGCCAGCCCCAGCATTTT. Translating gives CASRKTGTGQPQHF.

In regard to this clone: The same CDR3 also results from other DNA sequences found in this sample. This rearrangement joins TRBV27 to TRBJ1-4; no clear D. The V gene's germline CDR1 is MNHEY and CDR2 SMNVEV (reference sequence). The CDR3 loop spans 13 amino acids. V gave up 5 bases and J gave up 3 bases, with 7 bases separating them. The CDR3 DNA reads TGTGCCAGCAGTCGGACGGCTAATGAAAAACTGTTTTTT. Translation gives CASSRTANEKLFF.

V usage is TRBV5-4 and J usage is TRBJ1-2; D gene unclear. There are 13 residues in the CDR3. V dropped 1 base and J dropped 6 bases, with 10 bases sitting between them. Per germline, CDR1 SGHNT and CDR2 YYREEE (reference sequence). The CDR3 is CASSLTWQDGYTF. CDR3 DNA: TGTGCCAGCAGCTTGACTTGGCAGGATGGCTACACCTTC.

The CDR3 DNA is TGTGCCAGCAGGCCAGGAAGCTCCTACGAGCAGTACTTC. It codes for CASRPGSSYEQYF. The chain recombines TRBV6-6 with TRBJ2-7; D is unclear. The ends were cut back, 6 bases at V and 0 bases at J, with 9 bases in the middle. Per germline, CDR1 MNHNY and CDR2 SVGAGI (reference sequence). The CDR3 has 13 amino acids.